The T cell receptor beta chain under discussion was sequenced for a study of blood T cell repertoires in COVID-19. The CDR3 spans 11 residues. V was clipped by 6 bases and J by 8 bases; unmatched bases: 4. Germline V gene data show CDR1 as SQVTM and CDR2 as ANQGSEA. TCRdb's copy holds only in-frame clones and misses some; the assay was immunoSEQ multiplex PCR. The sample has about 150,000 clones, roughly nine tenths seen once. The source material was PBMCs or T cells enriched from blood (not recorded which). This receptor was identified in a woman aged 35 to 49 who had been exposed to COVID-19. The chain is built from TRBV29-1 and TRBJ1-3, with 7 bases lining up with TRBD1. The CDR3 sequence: CSVHRGDTIYF. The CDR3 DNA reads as TGCAGCGTCCACAGGGGCGACACCATATATTTT. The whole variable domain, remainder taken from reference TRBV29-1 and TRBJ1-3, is SAVISQKPSRDICQRGTSLTIQCQVDSQVTMMFWYRQQPGQSLTLIATANQGSEATYESGFVIDKFPISRPNLTFSTLTVSNMSPEDSSIYLCSVHRGDTIYFGEGSWLTVV.